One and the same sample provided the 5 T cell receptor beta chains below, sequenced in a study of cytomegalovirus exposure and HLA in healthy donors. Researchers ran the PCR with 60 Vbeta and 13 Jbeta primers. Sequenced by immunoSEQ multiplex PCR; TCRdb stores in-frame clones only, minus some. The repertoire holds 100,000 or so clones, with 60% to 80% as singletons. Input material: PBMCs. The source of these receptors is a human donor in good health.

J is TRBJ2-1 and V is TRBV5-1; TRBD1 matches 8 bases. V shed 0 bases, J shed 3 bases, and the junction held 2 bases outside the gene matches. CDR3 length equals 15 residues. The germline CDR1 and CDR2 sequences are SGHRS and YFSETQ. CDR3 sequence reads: CASSLGTGNYNEQFF. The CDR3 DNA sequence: TGCGCCAGCAGCTTGGGGACAGGGAACTACAATGAGCAGTTCTTC. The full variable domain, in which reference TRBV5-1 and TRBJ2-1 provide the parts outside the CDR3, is KAGVTQTPRYLIKTRGQQVTLSCSPISGHRSVSWYQQTPGQGLQFLFEYFSETQRNKGNFPGRFSGRQFSNSRSEMNVSTLELGDSALYLCASSLGTGNYNEQFFGPGTRLTVL.

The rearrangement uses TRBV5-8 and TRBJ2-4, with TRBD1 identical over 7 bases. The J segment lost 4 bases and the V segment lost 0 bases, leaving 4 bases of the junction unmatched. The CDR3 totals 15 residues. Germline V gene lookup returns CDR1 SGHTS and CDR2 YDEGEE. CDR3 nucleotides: TGTGCCAGCAGCTTGGTTGGGACAGAGAAAAACATTCAGTACTTC. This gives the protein CASSLVGTEKNIQYF.

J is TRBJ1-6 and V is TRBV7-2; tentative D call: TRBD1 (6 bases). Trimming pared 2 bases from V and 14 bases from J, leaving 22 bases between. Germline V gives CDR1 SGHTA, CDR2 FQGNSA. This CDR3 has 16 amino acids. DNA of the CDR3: TGTGCCAGCAGCTTAACGCGGACAGCCGGCGGGGGATCCCTCCACTTT. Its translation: CASSLTRTAGGGSLHF.

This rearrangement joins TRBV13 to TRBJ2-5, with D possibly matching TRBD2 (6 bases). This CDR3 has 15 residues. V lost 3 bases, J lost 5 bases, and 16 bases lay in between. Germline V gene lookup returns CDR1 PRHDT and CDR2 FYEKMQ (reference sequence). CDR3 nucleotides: TGTGCCAGCAGCTTCCGGGGGTCTGGGTTGGAGACCCAGTACTTC. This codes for CASSFRGSGLETQYF. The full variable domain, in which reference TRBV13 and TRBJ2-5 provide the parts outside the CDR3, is AAGVIQSPRHLIKEKRETATLKCYPIPRHDTVYWYQQGPGQDPQFLISFYEKMQSDKGSIPDRFSAQQFSDYHSELNMSSLELGDSALYFCASSFRGSGLETQYFGPGTRLLVL.

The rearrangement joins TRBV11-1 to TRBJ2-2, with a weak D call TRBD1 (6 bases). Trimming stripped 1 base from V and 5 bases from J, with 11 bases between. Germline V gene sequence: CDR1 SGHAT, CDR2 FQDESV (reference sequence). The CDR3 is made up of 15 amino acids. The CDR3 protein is CASSLDTGRTGELFF. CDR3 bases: TGTGCCAGCAGCTTAGATACAGGGAGAACCGGGGAGCTGTTTTTT. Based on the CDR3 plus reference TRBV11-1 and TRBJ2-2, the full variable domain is EAEVAQSPRYKITEKSQAVAFWCDPISGHATLYWYRQILGQGPELLVQFQDESVVDDSQLPKDRFSAERLKGVDSTLKIQPAELGDSAMYLCASSLDTGRTGELFFGEGSRLTVL.